This T cell receptor beta chain was sequenced for a study of response to subunit inactivated influenza vaccine. This clonotype has a handful of counts. TCRdb reprocessed the RT-PCR reads with MiXCR, giving one entry per CDR3 protein. Of about 570,000 distinct CDR3 sequences listed, about 10% are singletons. Germline V gene data show CDR1 as DFQATT and CDR2 as SNEGSKA (reference sequence). V was pared by 0 bases and J by 10 bases, with 10 bases between. The CDR3 totals 12 residues. These records were also assigned to another study, of T cells expressing NK-cell markers. This second study says: Beta-chain TCR cDNA was generated via 5'RACE template switching with UMIs. Seven sequenced donors out of eight were HCMV-seropositive, one seronegative.

V and J are TRBV20-1 and TRBJ2-1; D is uncertain. This sample comprised PBMCs from blood, obtained on the day of vaccination. The receptor's source is a man aged 45-60 years who received an inactivated influenza vaccine. CDR3 nucleotide sequence: TGCAGTGCTAGAGATCGGGCTCGGGAGCAGTTCTTC. Amino acids: CSARDRAREQFF.